Each of the 27 T cell receptor beta chains below was sequenced from the same sample in a study of T cell changes during pregnancy in multiple sclerosis. Clones were read by immunoSEQ multiplex PCR, and TCRdb kept only the in-frame ones, dropping some. Here the sample spans approximately 82,000 clones, 85% to 95% being singletons. Sequencing was performed on CD4+ T cells from peripheral blood mononuclear cells, taken in the second trimester of pregnancy. The receptors were gathered from a female donor with multiple sclerosis, enrolled in a pregnancy study.

The chain recombines TRBV7-9 with TRBJ2-2; D gene unclear. Looked up from germline, CDR1 is SEHNR and CDR2 is FQNEAQ (reference sequence). The CDR3 length is 15 residues. The V end lost 2 bases, the J end lost 2 bases, and 9 bases lay between the germline ends. The CDR3 region is CASSLNRSNTGELFF. The CDR3, as DNA: TGTGCCAGCAGCTTAAATCGTAGTAACACCGGGGAGCTGTTTTTT.

The V gene is TRBV25-1, the J gene TRBJ1-2; TRBD1 matches at 11 bases. CDR1 is MGHDK and CDR2 is SYGVNS in the germline V gene. This CDR3 comprises 16 residues. V shed 2 bases and J 7 bases; nucleotides not matched to a gene: 9. The CDR3 nucleotides are TGTGCCAGCAGTGAAGATGGGACAGGGGGGACCAGTGGCTACACCTTC. This gives the protein CASSEDGTGGTSGYTF.

This clone was detected only once. This rearrangement joins TRBV11-1 to TRBJ2-1; 10 positions match TRBD2. Germline CDR1 is SGHAT and CDR2 is FQDESV (reference sequence). V lost 6 bases, J lost 3 bases, and 8 bases stayed unmatched. The CDR3 has 16 amino acids. This CDR3 is CASRPPGTSVYNEQFF. The CDR3 nucleotides read TGTGCCAGCAGACCACCCGGGACTAGCGTCTACAATGAGCAGTTCTTC.

The chain combines TRBV7-3 with TRBJ2-1, with a weak D call TRBD1 (6 bases). Trimming pared 1 base from V and 2 bases from J, leaving 9 bases between. The CDR3 extends over 15 amino acids. Germline V gene lookup returns CDR1 SGHTA and CDR2 FQGTGA. The DNA of the CDR3 is TGTGCCAGCAGCTTAAGGGCAGGGGCCTACAATGAGCAGTTCTTC. Translated, it gives CASSLRAGAYNEQFF.

The J gene is TRBJ2-7, the V gene TRBV18; 8 bases fit TRBD1. With 6 bases clipped from V and 4 bases from J, the junction kept 8 bases outside the gene matches. CDR1 and CDR2 (germline): KGHSH, LQKENI. CDR3 size: 14 residues. Here the CDR3 DNA reads TGTGCCAGCTCGCCCGGACAGGGTACGTACGAGCAGTACTTC. Amino acids: CASSPGQGTYEQYF. The full variable domain, in which reference TRBV18 and TRBJ2-7 provide the parts outside the CDR3, is NAGVMQNPRHLVRRRGQEARLRCSPMKGHSHVYWYRQLPEEGLKFMVYLQKENIIDESGMPKERFSAEFPKEGPSILRIQQVVRGDSAAYFCASSPGQGTYEQYFGPGTRLTVT.

This chain links TRBV11-3 with TRBJ1-4; the D is unclear. The CDR3 runs to 17 residues. The V gene's germline CDR1 is SGHNT and CDR2 YENEEA. Deletions cut 5 bases from V and 8 bases from J, with 24 bases between. Written as DNA, the CDR3 is TGTGCCAGCAGCACCCGGCCGCCGGGATGGAGAGAGGAAAAACTGTTTTTT. This sequence encodes CASSTRPPGWREEKLFF.

Notes on this clone: The junction differs from germline at one of its ends, possibly a read error. The V gene is TRBV7-7, the J gene TRBJ2-2; 7 nucleotides agree with TRBD2. Germline values: CDR1 SSHAT, CDR2 FNYEAQ (reference sequence). There are 19 residues in the CDR3. CDR3 in amino acids: CASSPRIWGGSRGTGELFF. The CDR3 region has the DNA TGTGCTAGCAGCCCCCGGATTTGGGGCGGGAGTAGGGGCACCGGGGAGCTGTTTTTT.

This chain uses TRBV28 with TRBJ1-3; D uncertain. The germline V gene has CDR1 MDHEN and CDR2 SYDVKM. The CDR3 length is 16 residues. The V gene lost 6 bases and the J gene lost 1 base, with 16 bases spanning the gap. CDR3 sequence (DNA): TGTGCCAGCAGCCTTGTGAGGAGAAAATCTGGAAACACCATATATTTT. As protein: CASSLVRRKSGNTIYF.

The count of this clone is one. The V call is TRBV15, the J call TRBJ1-1; no clear D. Per the germline V gene, CDR1 is LNHNV and CDR2 is YYDKDF (reference sequence). This CDR3 region has 14 residues. The V gene lost 0 bases and the J gene lost 8 bases, with 13 bases spanning the gap. Here the CDR3 reads CATSRDRGSLEAFF. In nucleotides, the CDR3 is TGTGCCACCAGCAGAGATCGAGGGTCCCTCGAAGCTTTCTTT.

The genes are TRBV11-1 and TRBJ2-7; 12 nucleotides align to TRBD1. There are 15 residues in the CDR3. The germline gives CDR1 SGHAT, CDR2 FQDESV (reference sequence). Losses at the gene ends were 3 bases for V and 6 bases for J; bases not matched to a gene: 6. The CDR3 loop is CASSLRGTGGSEQYF. The CDR3 nucleotides read TGTGCCAGCAGCTTGAGGGGGACAGGGGGCTCCGAGCAGTACTTC. Together with reference TRBV11-1 and TRBJ2-7, the CDR3 gives the full variable domain: EAEVAQSPRYKITEKSQAVAFWCDPISGHATLYWYRQILGQGPELLVQFQDESVVDDSQLPKDRFSAERLKGVDSTLKIQPAELGDSAMYLCASSLRGTGGSEQYFGPGTRLTVT.

The chain carries TRBV14 and TRBJ2-1; D is perhaps TRBD2 (6 bases). V was pared by 4 bases and J by 0 bases, with 13 bases between. The V gene's germline CDR1 is SGHDN and CDR2 FVKESK. The CDR3 has 16 residues. CDR3 loop: CASSRLGGSSYNEQFF. For the CDR3, the DNA is TGTGCCAGCAGCCGGCTTGGGGGGAGCTCCTACAATGAGCAGTTCTTC. Together with reference TRBV14 and TRBJ2-1, the CDR3 gives the full variable domain: EAGVTQFPSHSVIEKGQTVTLRCDPISGHDNLYWYRRVMGKEIKFLLHFVKESKQDESGMPNNRFLAERTGGTYSTLKVQPAELEDSGVYFCASSRLGGSSYNEQFFGPGTRLTVL.

V gene TRBV27 combines with J gene TRBJ2-7; 9 bases match TRBD2. Per the germline V gene, CDR1 is MNHEY and CDR2 is SMNVEV (reference sequence). The CDR3 length is 18 residues. Germline trimming cut 2 bases from V and 6 bases from J; bases unmatched to any gene: 17. The CDR3 spells CASSLLPPVKREEGEQYF. The CDR3 DNA reads TGTGCCAGCAGTTTACTCCCCCCAGTGAAGCGGGAGGAAGGCGAGCAGTACTTC.

V is TRBV7-6 and J is TRBJ1-5, with unresolved D. Trimming removed 2 bases from V and 4 bases from J, with 6 bases in between. Germline V lookup: CDR1 SGHVS, CDR2 FNYEAQ. The CDR3 runs to 13 residues. In nucleotides, the CDR3 is TGTGCCAGCAGCTTATCAGATAATCAGCCCCAGCATTTT. Residues: CASSLSDNQPQHF. The full variable domain, rest sourced from reference TRBV7-6 and TRBJ1-5, is GAGVSQSPRYKVTKRGQDVALRCDPISGHVSLYWYRQALGQGPEFLTYFNYEAQQDKSGLPNDRFSAERPEGSISTLTIQRTEQRDSAMYRCASSLSDNQPQHFGDGTRLSIL.

This clone has just one count. The chain is built from TRBV5-4 and TRBJ2-1; 8 bases agree with TRBD2. This CDR3 spans 16 amino acids. In germline, CDR1 is SGHNT, CDR2 YYREEE (reference sequence). The V and J ends lost 0 bases and 3 bases, in that order; junction bases with no gene match: 5. CDR3 DNA: TGTGCCAGCAGCTTGGTGGGGACTAGTATCTACAATGAGCAGTTCTTC. This codes for CASSLVGTSIYNEQFF.

The CDR3 DNA is TGTGCCTCCTCCCGCGGGGAAACATCCTATAATTCACCCCTCCACTTT. Encoded protein: CASSRGETSYNSPLHF. The V call is TRBV30, the J call TRBJ1-6; D is unresolved. Between the trimmed V and J ends, which lost 7 bases and 1 base, there was a span of 17 bases. The CDR3 spans 16 residues. Germline V gene sequence: CDR1 GTSNPN, CDR2 SVGIG (reference sequence).

This chain joins TRBV13 and TRBJ2-7, with 8 bases fitting TRBD1. After removal of 5 bases from V and 0 bases from J, the junction contained 21 bases not matched to a gene. The CDR3 sequence is 20 residues long. Germline CDR1 is PRHDT and CDR2 is FYEKMQ (reference sequence). CDR3 sequence (DNA): TGTGCCAGCAGCCAAAGGTACGGGTTGTCGGGACAGGAGAGCTCCTACGAGCAGTACTTC. Encoded protein: CASSQRYGLSGQESSYEQYF.

The chain carries TRBV15 and TRBJ1-2; TRBD1 agrees at 7 bases. The V segment lost 3 bases and the J segment 8 bases; nucleotides outside the gene matches: 6. The CDR3 length is 13 residues. Germline V gene sequence: CDR1 LNHNV, CDR2 YYDKDF (reference sequence). Here the CDR3 DNA reads TGTGCCACCAGCAGCCAAGACAGGGACGGCTACACCTTC. Its translation: CATSSQDRDGYTF. The whole variable domain, filled in from reference TRBV15 and TRBJ1-2, reads DAMVIQNPRYQVTQFGKPVTLSCSQTLNHNVMYWYQQKSSQAPKLLFHYYDKDFNNEADTPDNFQSRRPNTSFCFLDIRSPGLGDTAMYLCATSSQDRDGYTFGSGTRLTVV.

The chain links TRBV27 to TRBJ2-7, with 10 bases that match TRBD1. The length of the CDR3 is 14 residues. V was pared by 6 bases and J by 3 bases, with 5 bases of the junction left unmatched. Per the germline V gene, CDR1 is MNHEY and CDR2 is SMNVEV (reference sequence). The CDR3 reads CASRPGTGDYEQYF. For the CDR3, the DNA is TGTGCCAGCAGACCCGGGACAGGGGACTACGAGCAGTACTTC.

The gene calls are TRBV11-3 and TRBJ2-1, with 9 bases that match TRBD2. The J segment lost 8 bases and the V segment lost 5 bases, leaving 16 bases of the junction unmatched. The CDR3 has 17 amino acids. Germline CDR1 and CDR2: SGHNT and YENEEA. CDR3 amino acids: CASSPGVAGEKGHEQFF. CDR3 sequence (DNA): TGTGCCAGCAGCCCTGGAGTAGCGGGGGAGAAGGGTCATGAGCAGTTCTTC.

This clone was found a few times. The V and J genes are TRBV5-4 and TRBJ1-1; D is unresolved. Looked up from germline, CDR1 is SGHNT and CDR2 is YYREEE (reference sequence). V was trimmed by 3 bases and J by 4 bases, leaving 13 bases between them. This CDR3 region has 14 residues. CDR3 DNA: TGTGCCAGCAGCTCCTCCAACCCCGGCACTGAAGCTTTCTTT. Residues: CASSSSNPGTEAFF.

This clone was found once. This chain connects TRBV11-2 to TRBJ2-7; D may be TRBD2 (6 bases). The CDR3 runs to 14 residues. In germline, CDR1 is SGHAT, CDR2 FQNNGV. Trimming cost V 3 bases and J 2 bases, with 11 bases left between them. The CDR3 DNA reads as TGTGCCAGCAGCTTCGCCCGGGGGACCTACGAGCAGTACTTC. Translated: CASSFARGTYEQYF.

The chain employs TRBV6-4 and TRBJ2-7; 9 bases are a match to TRBD1. Germline assignment: CDR1 MRHNA and CDR2 SNTAGT. The CDR3 runs to 15 residues. V lost 5 bases and J lost 0; bases outside the gene matches: 5. CDR3 nucleotide sequence: TGTGCCAGCAGTTGGACAGGGGATAGCTCCTACGAGCAGTACTTC. Residues: CASSWTGDSSYEQYF.

The genes are TRBV10-3 and TRBJ1-1, with D possibly matching TRBD1 (5 bases). The CDR3 is 14 amino acids. Trimming took 7 bases from V and 4 from J, leaving 16 bases between them. Germline V gives CDR1 ENHRY, CDR2 SYGVKD. CDR3 region: CAITGTLESTEAFF. In nucleotides, the CDR3 is TGTGCCATCACAGGGACTCTCGAGAGCACTGAAGCTTTCTTT.

The rearrangement joins TRBV28 to TRBJ1-5; D uncertain. V lost 2 bases, J lost 0 bases, and 14 bases lay in between. CDR1 is MDHEN and CDR2 is SYDVKM in the germline V gene. The CDR3 totals 17 residues. The chain's CDR3 is CASSLGQIPYSNQPQHF. The CDR3 nucleotides are TGTGCCAGCAGTTTAGGGCAGATCCCCTATAGCAATCAGCCCCAGCATTTT.

V usage is TRBV7-8 and J usage is TRBJ1-5; 9 bases line up with TRBD1. Trimming took 5 bases from V and 0 from J; bases not matched to a gene: 8. Per the germline V gene, CDR1 is SGHVS and CDR2 is FQNEAQ. The CDR3 runs to 17 residues. In DNA form, the CDR3 reads TGTGCCAGCAGCATATACAGGGGGCTGGGTAGCAATCAGCCCCAGCATTTT. Translating gives CASSIYRGLGSNQPQHF. The whole variable domain, filled in from reference TRBV7-8 and TRBJ1-5, reads GAGVSQSPRYKVAKRGQDVALRCDPISGHVSLFWYQQALGQGPEFLTYFQNEAQLDKSGLPSDRFFAERPEGSVSTLKIQRTQQEDSAVYLCASSIYRGLGSNQPQHFGDGTRLSIL.

The chain has TRBV2 and TRBJ1-2, with 10 bases aligning to TRBD1. CDR3 length: 13 amino acids. The junction had 8 bases not matched to a gene; V was cut back by 8 bases and J by 8 bases. Germline CDR1 reads SNHLY; CDR2 reads FYNNEI. CDR3 DNA sequence: TGTGCCAGCGGCGACAGGGGGCCGCGAGGCTACACCTTC. Translated: CASGDRGPRGYTF.

This rearrangement joins TRBV5-1 to TRBJ1-1; D gene uncertain. The CDR3 consists of 13 residues. The V gene lost 0 bases and the J gene lost 8 bases, with 11 bases spanning the gap. Germline loops: CDR1 SGHRS, CDR2 YFSETQ. The CDR3 DNA reads TGCGCCAGCAGCTTGGCCGCGCGTACCGAAGCTTTCTTT. This gives the protein CASSLAARTEAFF.